Below, 8 T cell receptor beta chains from the same sample are listed, as sequenced in a study of Graves' ophthalmopathy and Graves' hyperthyroidism. The authors amplified TCR beta CDR3 regions, and they did so from RNA transcripts for repertoire sequencing. Amplification began with first-round RT-PCR using HTBI primers, then second-round multiplex PCR was performed. TCRdb processed the multiplex PCR reads anew with MiXCR; each CDR3 protein has one entry. The sample has about 620,000 distinct CDR3 sequences, about 20% seen once; the top ten hold approximately 7%. Specimen: peripheral blood. These receptors were taken from a woman in her late teens or twenties with stable Graves' hyperthyroidism. Some clones in this sample may be carry-over from other donors' samples.

The chain has TRBV6-1 and TRBJ1-1; 9 bases fit TRBD1. With 6 bases clipped from V and 5 bases from J, the junction kept 4 bases outside the gene matches. The CDR3 has 13 residues. CDR1 and CDR2 from the germline V gene are MNHNS and SASEGT. The CDR3 sequence: CASRRGQGTEAFF. CDR3 sequence (DNA): TGTGCCAGCAGGCGGGGACAGGGTACTGAAGCTTTCTTT.

This clonotype has ten or more counts. V and J are TRBV30 and TRBJ1-6; D is unclear. Trimming pared 1 base from V and 7 bases from J, leaving 11 bases between. The CDR3 runs 14 residues. Germline loops: CDR1 GTSNPN, CDR2 SVGIG (reference sequence). Here the CDR3 reads CAWSATISNSPLHF. For the CDR3, the DNA is TGTGCCTGGAGTGCGACAATAAGCAATTCACCCCTCCACTTT.

This clonotype was seen ten or more times. V gene TRBV3-1 combines with J gene TRBJ1-1; 7 bases are a match to TRBD1. There are 16 residues in the CDR3. V dropped 2 bases and J dropped 1; count of bases not matched to a gene: 7. Germline lookup yields CDR1 LGHDT and CDR2 YNNKEL (reference sequence). The CDR3 here is CASSQKRGRGNTEAFF. CDR3 sequence (DNA): TGTGCCAGCAGCCAAAAAAGGGGGCGAGGGAACACTGAAGCTTTCTTT. The variable domain in full, with the rest retrieved from reference TRBV3-1 and TRBJ1-1, is DTAVSQTPKYLVTQMGNDKSIKCEQNLGHDTMYWYKQDSKKFLKIMFSYNNKELIINETVPNRFSPKSPDKAHLNLHINSLELGDSAVYFCASSQKRGRGNTEAFFGQGTRLTVV.

The rearrangement uses TRBV2 and TRBJ1-2; 10 bases line up with TRBD1. The CDR3 consists of 14 residues. J lost 8 bases, V lost 3 bases, and 6 bases had no gene match. Germline CDR1 SNHLY, CDR2 FYNNEI. The DNA for the CDR3 is TGTGCCAGCAGTGAGGGTGGACAGGGGGACGGCTACACCTTC. Protein: CASSEGGQGDGYTF.

This clonotype was seen more than once but under ten times. The junction departs from the called germline gene at one end, perhaps through a read error. The chain is built from TRBV30 and TRBJ2-2; D remains unclear. The CDR3 spans 11 residues. CDR1 and CDR2 (germline): GTSNPN, SVGIG (reference sequence). The CDR3 loop reads CAWTKTGELFF. In nucleotides, the CDR3 is TGTGCCTGGACGAAAACCGGGGAGCTGTTTTTT.

The table lists this clonotype with a few counts. A much bigger clone sits one base away, suggesting this may be a read error. V is TRBV6-4 and J is TRBJ1-5; D call uncertain. The CDR3 extends over 11 amino acids. Germline lookup yields CDR1 MRHNA and CDR2 SNTAGT. The CDR3 DNA is TGTGCCGGCAGTTACAAGGGAGTTTATCATTTT. Residues: CAGSYKGVYHF.

This clonotype was observed at least ten times. This sequence joins TRBV28 and TRBJ1-3; D is undetermined. The CDR3 consists of 15 residues. Germline V lookup: CDR1 MDHEN, CDR2 SYDVKM. Trimming took off 5 bases at V and 0 bases at J, with 11 bases between the two ends. Written as DNA, the CDR3 is TGTGCCAGCAGTCCCCCCCTAGTCTCTGGAAACACCATATATTTT. Its translation is CASSPPLVSGNTIYF.

This chain connects TRBV18 to TRBJ2-7; D may be TRBD1 or TRBD2 (5 bases each). Trimming removed 3 bases at V and 5 bases at J, with 14 bases between. The germline V gene encodes CDR1 KGHSH and CDR2 LQKENI. The CDR3 has 14 residues. The CDR3 region has the DNA TGTGCCAGCTCACCCGGGGCAGTATCCCACGAGCAGTACTTC. This sequence encodes CASSPGAVSHEQYF.